Listed below are T cell receptor beta chains from one sample, sequenced in a study of blood T cell repertoires in COVID-19. Profiling relied on immunoSEQ multiplex PCR, and the TCRdb table lists in-frame clones only, not all of them. The sample consists of approximately 15,000 clones, 80% to 85% of them appearing once. Sequencing was done on a sample of peripheral blood. The receptors shown here come from a human donor in a cohort sampled during active COVID-19. The CDR3 runs from the conserved cysteine through the conserved F or W. The D gene is left open where the match is weak. The size entry is marked missing in some rows and otherwise reads once, few, many or a size class.

J gene	clone size	V gene	D gene	CDR3 DNA	CDR3 protein
TRBJ2-5	NA	TRBV7-2	NA	TGTGCCAGCAGCTTAGATAGCCTGACCGCGGGGACCCAGTACTTC	CASSLDSLTAGTQYF
TRBJ2-1	NA	TRBV7-9	NA	TGTGCCAGCAGCTTTGCGGGCTCCTACAATGAGCAGTTCTTC	CASSFAGSYNEQFF
TRBJ2-1	few	TRBV19	TRBD2	TGTGCCAGTAGCTTGGGGCTAGCGGGAGGGCCCGGGTTTAATGAGCAGTTCTTC	CASSLGLAGGPGFNEQFF
TRBJ2-5	NA	TRBV19	TRBD2	TGTGCCAGTAGTATAACTAGCGGCCAAGAGACCCAGTACTTC	CASSITSGQETQYF
TRBJ2-1	NA	TRBV7-9	TRBD2	TGTGCCAGCAGCCCCCGGACTAGCGGGAGGTCGAGCTCCTACAATGAGCAGTTCTTC	CASSPRTSGRSSSYNEQFF
TRBJ2-1	few	TRBV4-3	TRBD2	TGCGCCAGCAGCCACGACACTAGCGCCCCTGAGCAGTTCTTC	CASSHDTSAPEQFF
TRBJ2-3	NA	TRBV27	NA	TGTGCCAGCAGTTTGACAGAGCCCCGAGAAACACAGTATTTT	CASSLTEPRETQYF
TRBJ2-5	NA	TRBV5-1	NA	TGCGCCAGCAGCTTAAACTACCAAGAGACCCAGTACTTC	CASSLNYQETQYF
TRBJ1-5	NA	TRBV20-1	NA	TGCAGTGCTAGTCCAGGGGTTAATCAGCCCCAGCATTTT	CSASPGVNQPQHF
TRBJ1-6	NA	TRBV28	TRBD1	TGTGCCAGCAGCGGAAACAGGGGGCTTTCCTATAATTCACCCCTCCACTTT	CASSGNRGLSYNSPLHF
TRBJ2-3	NA	TRBV5-1	NA	TGCGCCAGCAGATCACTTTCAAGCACAGATACGCAGTATTTT	CASRSLSSTDTQYF
TRBJ2-7	NA	TRBV7-2	NA	TGTGCCAGCAGCTTCGGGGAAGTAGCGACGGGAGCCGAGCAGTACTTC	CASSFGEVATGAEQYF
TRBJ2-1	NA	TRBV27	TRBD2	TGTGCCAGTGGACTAGCGGGATTGGACAATGAGCAGTTCTTC	CASGLAGLDNEQFF
TRBJ1-2	NA	TRBV6-6	NA	TGTGCCAGCCAGGCCGGGGAGGGTGGCTACACCTTC	CASQAGEGGYTF
TRBJ1-2	NA	TRBV9	TRBD1	TGTGCCAGCAGCGCTTTTTTAACAGGGGACTATGGCTACACCTTC	CASSAFLTGDYGYTF
TRBJ2-3	NA	TRBV7-9	NA	TGTGCCAGCAGCTTGGGCGGGACTAGCACAGATACGCAGTATTTT	CASSLGGTSTDTQYF
TRBJ2-3	NA	TRBV18	TRBD2	TGTGCCAGCTCACCACCCGCGCTAGCGGGTAGGACAGATACGCAGTATTTT	CASSPPALAGRTDTQYF
TRBJ2-7	NA	TRBV5-4	TRBD2	TGTGCCAGCAGCCTCCTAGCGGGCACCTACGAGCAGTACTTC	CASSLLAGTYEQYF
TRBJ2-7	NA	TRBV30	NA	TGTGCCTGGAGTGTTTTGGGAGCGAGGTCCTACGAGCAGTACTTC	CAWSVLGARSYEQYF
TRBJ2-3	NA	TRBV5-1	NA	TGCGCCAGCAGCTTCCACAGGGTGGGCACAGATACGCAGTATTTT	CASSFHRVGTDTQYF
TRBJ2-1	NA	TRBV28	TRBD2	TGTGCCAGCAGTTCCCGACTAGCGGGAGGAATCCCCAGCTCCTACAATGAGCAGTTCTTC	CASSSRLAGGIPSSYNEQFF
TRBJ1-6	NA	TRBV7-8	NA	TGTGTCAGCAGCTTAAGACAGGCGCGAAATTCACCCCTCCACTTT	CVSSLRQARNSPLHF
TRBJ2-3	NA	TRBV4-3	NA	TGCGCCAGCAGCCCGACTTACACTAGCACAGATACGCAGTATTTT	CASSPTYTSTDTQYF
TRBJ1-2	NA	TRBV6-2/TRBV6-3	NA	TGTGCCAGCAGTTCTCCAAGACATAACTATGGCTACACCTTC	CASSSPRHNYGYTF
TRBJ2-3	once	TRBV27	NA	TGTGCCAGCAGTTTAGGGGCGGGGTTCCACACAGATACGCAGTATTTT	CASSLGAGFHTDTQYF
TRBJ1-2	NA	TRBV7-2	TRBD1	TGTGCCAGCAGCTCATGGACAGGGGGCAGGTATGGCTACACCTTC	CASSSWTGGRYGYTF